This T cell receptor beta chain derives from a study of T cell repertoires in cytomegalovirus infection. This clonotype was observed at least ten times. What it binds is not known. One entry per CDR3 protein results from TCRdb running MiXCR on the reads. The sample lists some 180,000 distinct CDR3 sequences, 15% to 20% occurring once. Points from the study as a whole: Frequencies of public TCR beta families were cumulated, and this identified carriers of CMV plus the relevant HLA.

The sequence was collected from a human donor in good health (CMV status not recorded). Some clones in this sample may be carry-over from other donors' samples. Sequenced material: CD8+ T cells from PBMCs.

CDR3 region: CASSLNPNEQFF. The CDR3 coding sequence is TGTGCCAGCAGTTTAAACCCGAATGAGCAGTTCTTC. The chain couples TRBV12-3 or TRBV12-4 to TRBJ2-1; no firm D call. Trimming left V 2 bases short and J 7 bases short, with 6 bases between. The CDR3 runs to 12 residues.